Sequencing of this TCR beta chain was carried out in a study of OX40 agonist ivuxolimab in advanced cancers. Here immunoSEQ multiplex PCR was the method, and the copy in TCRdb shows in-frame clones only, minus some. Of 60,000 to 65,000 clones detected, approximately 90% appear once; the ten largest clones hold approximately 11%. V shed 3 bases and J shed 3 bases, with 16 bases lying between them. CDR1 and CDR2 (germline): SGHRS, YFSETQ. The CDR3 has 15 residues. The source material was CD4+ or CD8+ T cells sorted from blood, sampled in a trial of the OX40 agonist ivuxolimab. The receptor was derived from an adult with an advanced solid tumor such as melanoma, head and neck, liver or kidney cancer. The chain is built from TRBV5-1 and TRBJ2-7, with D perhaps being TRBD1 or TRBD2 (5 bases each). The CDR3 loop reads CASSSVGAGRYEQYF. The CDR3 nucleotides read TGCGCCAGCAGCTCGGTCGGGGCAGGGCGCTACGAGCAGTACTTC.